These T cell receptor beta chains were read from a single sample in a study of metastatic and nonmetastatic thyroid tumors. TCRdb re-called the PCR reads via MiXCR. The sample lists around 23,000 clones; 20% to 25% were seen once. Sequenced material: blood. These receptor sequences come from a male donor with papillary thyroid cancer or a benign thyroid nodule (not recorded which). Some clones in this sample may be carry-over from other donors' samples. CDR3s include the opening cysteine and the closing phenylalanine or tryptophan. A D gene is named only where the DNA matches it firmly. Size tells how often a clone was seen (once, few, many) or the class of an expanded clone, and some rows leave it out.

V gene	D gene	J gene	clone size	CDR3 DNA	CDR3 protein
TRBV27	-	TRBJ2-2	many	TGTGCCAGCAGAACCGGACAATACACCGGGGAGCTGTTTTTT	CASRTGQYTGELFF
TRBV27	TRBD1	TRBJ1-1	many	TGTGCCAGCAGTTTGGGGAGGGGGCGGGGGACTGAAGCTTTCTTT	CASSLGRGRGTEAFF
TRBV6-1	-	TRBJ1-2	many	TGTGCCAGCGGACCAGGCACGGGGCTCATTGGCTACACCTTC	CASGPGTGLIGYTF
TRBV6-2/TRBV6-3	TRBD1	TRBJ2-7	many	TGTGCCAGCAGGACAGAAGGGGGCCACGAGCAGTACTTC	CASRTEGGHEQYF
TRBV9	-	TRBJ2-2	-	TGTGCCAGCAGCGTGGGGCGGGGTGTGAACACCGGTGAGCTGTTTTTT	CASSVGRGVNTGELFF
TRBV19	-	TRBJ1-1	many	TGTGCCAGTAGTATGAACTGGGGCACTGAAGCTTTCTTT	CASSMNWGTEAFF
TRBV18	-	TRBJ2-1	many	TGTGCCAGCTCACCCTGGAGGGATCAATTCAATGAGCAGTTCTTC	CASSPWRDQFNEQFF
TRBV5-1	TRBD1	TRBJ2-7	-	TGCGCCAGCAGCTCTCCGGGACAGGCCTACGAGCAGTACTTC	CASSSPGQAYEQYF
TRBV4-1	-	TRBJ1-1	many	TGCGCCAGCAGCCAAGATTTCGGGGGATTGAGGACTTTCTTT	CASSQDFGGLRTFF
TRBV11-2	-	TRBJ2-7	many	TGTGCCAGCAGCTCCCCTGGTGGGGAGCAGTACTTC	CASSSPGGEQYF
TRBV18	TRBD2	TRBJ2-1	many	TGTGCCAGCTCCCAACCCCGGGGGGACAATGAGCAGTTCTTC	CASSQPRGDNEQFF
TRBV28	TRBD1	TRBJ1-2	many	TGTGCCAGCAGCCAGGCCGGGACAGGGGGTGGCTACACCTTC	CASSQAGTGGGYTF
TRBV12-3/TRBV12-4	TRBD1	TRBJ1-2	many	TGTGCCAGCAGTCCCGACAGGGCGGACGACTATGGCTACACCTTC	CASSPDRADDYGYTF
TRBV30	-	TRBJ2-7	-	TGTGCCTGGAGTTTCGGAACCTACGAGCAGTACTTC	CAWSFGTYEQYF
TRBV28	-	TRBJ1-1	many	TGTGCCAGCAGGGAACTGAACACTGAAGCTTTCTTT	CASRELNTEAFF
TRBV6-1	-	TRBJ2-6	many	TGTGCCAGCAATATCGCCTCTGGGGCCAACGTCCTGACTTTC	CASNIASGANVLTF
TRBV24-1	-	TRBJ2-5	-	TGTGCCACCTCTCCTGGGACCTCCCGGTGGACCCAGTACTTC	CATSPGTSRWTQYF
TRBV10-2	-	TRBJ1-6	many	TGCGCCAGCAGTGAGCGAAGCTCCTATAATTCACCCCTCCACTTT	CASSERSSYNSPLHF
TRBV7-8	-	TRBJ2-1	many	TGTGCCAGCAGCTTAGACGGATACAATGAGCAGTTCTTC	CASSLDGYNEQFF
TRBV6-7	TRBD2	TRBJ2-2	-	TGTGCCAGCAGTTCTTCTAGCGGGAGCCCCGGCATTGGCGGGGAGCTGTTTTTT	CASSSSSGSPGIGGELFF
TRBV7-2	-	TRBJ1-2	many	TGTGCCAGCAGCTTAGGCGTGGCGAGAGGAGGCTACACCTTC	CASSLGVARGGYTF
TRBV10-1	-	TRBJ2-7	many	TGCGCCAGCAGTGAGTCGACGACTCAAGGAGAGCAGTACTTC	CASSESTTQGEQYF
TRBV6-5	-	TRBJ2-7	many	TGTGCCAGCAGTTACGGGAGGCCTATCGGGTACGAGCAGTACTTC	CASSYGRPIGYEQYF
TRBV20-1	-	TRBJ1-2	many	TGCAGTGTCGGCAGGGGAGGGTATGGCTACACCTTC	CSVGRGGYGYTF
TRBV28	-	TRBJ1-4	many	TGTGCCAGCAGTCCCGCGGTGGAACTGTTTTTT	CASSPAVELFF
TRBV4-1	-	TRBJ1-1	many	TGCGCCAGCAGCCAAGTTTCCTCGAGCACTGAAGCTTTCTTT	CASSQVSSSTEAFF
TRBV20-1	-	TRBJ2-5	-	TGCAGTGCCCTTAAGGGGGGCCCCCAAGAGGCCCAGTATTTC	CSALKGGPQEAQYF
TRBV4-1	TRBD1	TRBJ1-1	many	TGCGCCAGCAGCCCCCGGGGACAGGGCAACGAAGCTTTCTTT	CASSPRGQGNEAFF
TRBV27	-	TRBJ2-7	many	TGTGCCAGCAGTTTCAGGGGAACCTACGAGCAGTACTTC	CASSFRGTYEQYF
TRBV5-5	-	TRBJ1-1	many	TGTGCCAGCAGCTTGGACATGAATATGAACACTGAAGCTTTCTTT	CASSLDMNMNTEAFF
TRBV30	-	TRBJ2-7	medium-sized	TGTGCCTGGAGTGTACAAGACAGCTTACCCTACGAGCAGTACTTC	CAWSVQDSLPYEQYF
TRBV4-1	TRBD2	TRBJ2-4	-	TGCGCCAGCAGCCAAGGCCGAGTAGCGGGAGGACCCAAAAACATTCAGTACTTC	CASSQGRVAGGPKNIQYF
TRBV5-1	-	TRBJ1-2	many	TGCGCCAGCAGCCCCCGGGACACCGGGATCTATGGCTACGCCTTC	CASSPRDTGIYGYAF
TRBV20-1	TRBD2	TRBJ2-3	many	TGCAGTGCGCCCGGGACTAGCGGCAAATTTAACACAGATACGCAGTATTTT	CSAPGTSGKFNTDTQYF
TRBV4-2	-	TRBJ2-2	medium-sized	TGTGCCAGCAGCCCGCGGGACACTTACACCGGGGAGCTGTTTTTT	CASSPRDTYTGELFF
TRBV7-9	TRBD2	TRBJ2-7	many	TGTGCCAGCAGCTCGGTGGTAGCGGGGATGTACGAGCAGTACTTC	CASSSVVAGMYEQYF
TRBV12-3/TRBV12-4	TRBD1	TRBJ2-2	many	TGTGCCAGCACCCTAGGGGACAGGGGATCAATTAGCGGGGAGCTGTTTTTT	CASTLGDRGSISGELFF
TRBV28	-	TRBJ2-7	many	TGTGCCAGCAGCCCCGGGGGACACGGGGCCTACGAGCAGTACTTC	CASSPGGHGAYEQYF
TRBV6-2/TRBV6-3	-	TRBJ1-2	few	TGTGCCAGCGCTACAATGTTCTATGGCTACACCTTC	CASATMFYGYTF
TRBV28	-	TRBJ2-7	many	TGTGCCAGCACTTTGGGTGGGACGGGGACCTACGAGCAGTACTTC	CASTLGGTGTYEQYF
TRBV11-2	TRBD2	TRBJ2-1	-	TGTGCCAGCAGCGCGGGACTAGCGGGGGTCAATGAGCAGTTCTTC	CASSAGLAGVNEQFF
TRBV29-1	TRBD2	TRBJ2-7	many	TGCAGCGTTCGGGAGGAAGTTGACTACGAGCAGTACTTC	CSVREEVDYEQYF
TRBV29-1	TRBD1	TRBJ2-3	many	TGCAGCGTTGAAACAGGGGTGGTGTCAGATACGCAGTATTTT	CSVETGVVSDTQYF
TRBV6-1	-	TRBJ2-6	many	TGTGCCAGCAGTCCCCAGAGGTCTGGGGCCAACGTCCTGACTTTC	CASSPQRSGANVLTF
TRBV27	-	TRBJ2-1	many	TGTGCCAGCAGTTTATTTGGGATCGGAAGCTCCTACAATGAGCAGTTCTTC	CASSLFGIGSSYNEQFF
TRBV4-2	-	TRBJ1-1	-	TGTGCAAACAGCCAAGAGAGGGTCCCCCGGAACACTGAAGCTTTCTTT	CANSQERVPRNTEAFF
TRBV6-1	-	TRBJ1-1	many	TGTGCCAGCAGCACCCACAGGGAAGGCCCTGAAGCTTTCTTT	CASSTHREGPEAFF
TRBV7-3	-	TRBJ2-6	many	TGTGCCAGCAGCTTAATTTCGGCTGGGGCCAACGTCCTGACTTTC	CASSLISAGANVLTF
TRBV14	-	TRBJ1-1	many	TGTGCCAGCAGCATTGACTTCGGGGGCACTGAAGCTTTCTTT	CASSIDFGGTEAFF
TRBV5-1	-	TRBJ2-1	-	TGCGCCAGAAGCATCGGACACAACAATGAGCAGTTCTTC	CARSIGHNNEQFF
TRBV19	-	TRBJ1-1	-	TGTGCCAGTAGTAAAGGAAAGATCACTGAAGCTTTCTTT	CASSKGKITEAFF
TRBV5-1	-	TRBJ2-2	once	TGCGCCAGCATCGGAGCGAACACCGGGGAGCTGTTTTTT	CASIGANTGELFF
TRBV5-5	-	TRBJ1-6	many	TGTGCCAGCAGCTTCGAGGTTGGATTCTATAATTCACCCCTCCACTTT	CASSFEVGFYNSPLHF
TRBV29-1	TRBD1	TRBJ2-2	many	TGCAGCGTTGAAGAAGGAGCAGGGGGCGCCTCCGGGGAGCTGTTTTTT	CSVEEGAGGASGELFF
TRBV11-2	-	TRBJ1-1	-	TGTGCCATCAGCTCGGGAAAGATCATGTACACTGAAGCTTTCTTT	CAISSGKIMYTEAFF